The 21 T cell receptor beta chains given below trace back to one sample, sequenced in a study of OX40 agonist ivuxolimab in advanced cancers. Here immunoSEQ multiplex PCR was the method, and the copy in TCRdb shows in-frame clones only, minus some. The table has roughly 60,000 clones, about 90% seen once; the top ten hold roughly 5%. This sample comprised CD4+ or CD8+ T cells sorted from blood, obtained in a trial of the OX40 agonist ivuxolimab. The receptors originated from an adult with an advanced solid tumor such as melanoma, head and neck, liver or kidney cancer.

This chain connects TRBV30 to TRBJ1-6; the D gene is possibly TRBD1 (6 bases). V lost 3 bases, J lost 10 bases, and 10 bases lay in between. The CDR3 runs to 12 residues. Per the germline V gene, CDR1 is GTSNPN and CDR2 is SVGIG (reference sequence). Here the CDR3 reads CAWRPTGSPLHF. The CDR3 nucleotides read TGTGCCTGGAGACCGACAGGATCACCCCTCCACTTT.

The rearrangement uses TRBV16 and TRBJ2-3, with 9 bases aligning to TRBD1. CDR1 and CDR2 (germline): KGHSY, FQNENV. The CDR3 covers 17 residues. Trimming removed 3 bases from V and 2 bases from J; junction bases left unmatched: 9. CDR3 region: CASSQLPGQGYTDTQYF. The CDR3 DNA reads TGTGCCAGCAGCCAGCTCCCGGGACAGGGATACACAGATACGCAGTATTTT. The full variable domain, completed using reference TRBV16 and TRBJ2-3, is GEEVAQTPKHLVRGEGQKAKLYCAPIKGHSYVFWYQQVLKNEFKFLISFQNENVFDETGMPKERFSAKCLPNSPCSLEIQATKLEDSAVYFCASSQLPGQGYTDTQYFGPGTRLTVL.

V gene TRBV28 combines with J gene TRBJ1-3; the D is unclear. Trimming cost V 7 bases and J 0 bases, with 13 bases left between them. Germline values: CDR1 MDHEN, CDR2 SYDVKM. The CDR3 is 15 residues long. This CDR3 reads CASTSRPSSGNTIYF. In DNA form, the CDR3 reads TGTGCCAGCACCTCTAGGCCGTCCTCTGGAAACACCATATATTTT.

The chain links TRBV30 to TRBJ2-7; 15 bases line up with TRBD2. CDR1 is GTSNPN, CDR2 SVGIG, per germline (reference sequence). This CDR3 is built from 14 residues. Trimming removed 6 bases from V and 3 bases from J; junction bases left unmatched: 3. DNA of the CDR3: TGTGCCTGCAGGACTAGCGGGAGGGTCTACGAGCAGTACTTC. Protein sequence: CACRTSGRVYEQYF.

The CDR3 nucleotides are TGTGCCAGCAGCCAGGGACAGTTGAGCTCCTACGAGCAGTACTTC. Its translation is CASSQGQLSSYEQYF. This chain links TRBV6-1 with TRBJ2-7, with 7 bases matching TRBD1. J lost 0 bases, V lost 6 bases, and 8 bases had no gene match. There are 15 residues in the CDR3. Germline V gives CDR1 MNHNS, CDR2 SASEGT.

The V and J genes are TRBV7-2 and TRBJ1-3; D uncertain. The CDR3 is 15 amino acids. V lost 3 bases and J 4 bases, leaving 13 bases between the germline ends. CDR1 is SGHTA, CDR2 FQGNSA, per germline. The CDR3 DNA reads as TGTGCCAGCAGCTTCTACGGGGAGCCCGGAAACACCATATATTTT. It translates to CASSFYGEPGNTIYF.

The V call is TRBV27, the J call TRBJ2-2, with D unresolved. The CDR3 covers 16 residues. Looked up from germline, CDR1 is MNHEY and CDR2 is SMNVEV (reference sequence). Trimming removed 3 bases at V and 1 base at J, with 12 bases between. The CDR3 bases are TGTGCCAGCAGTTTCTCCTGGCAGGTGAACACCGGGGAGCTGTTTTTT. Translation gives CASSFSWQVNTGELFF.

The chain carries TRBV10-1 and TRBJ2-4, with D perhaps assigned TRBD1 or TRBD2 (5 bases each). The V gene's germline CDR1 is WNHNN and CDR2 SYGVQD (reference sequence). This CDR3 contains 14 residues. Trimming took off 0 bases at V and 8 bases at J, with 11 bases between the two ends. The CDR3 loop is CASSESGGPYIQYF. The CDR3 nucleotides are TGCGCCAGCAGTGAGTCTGGGGGACCCTACATTCAGTACTTC.

This clone was seen a single time. This chain connects TRBV6-6 to TRBJ1-6; possible D gene TRBD1, 6 bases. In germline, CDR1 is MNHNY, CDR2 SVGAGI (reference sequence). CDR3 size: 13 residues. V gave up 7 bases and J gave up 8 bases, with 12 bases separating them. The CDR3 loop reads CASIKTGHSPLHF. DNA of the CDR3: TGTGCCAGCATTAAAACAGGGCATTCACCCCTCCACTTT.

The rearrangement uses TRBV5-4 and TRBJ2-1, with D possibly matching TRBD2 (6 bases). The CDR3 consists of 15 residues. Trimming took 0 bases from V and 2 from J, leaving 9 bases between them. Germline lookup yields CDR1 SGHNT and CDR2 YYREEE (reference sequence). The CDR3 nucleotides are TGTGCCAGCAGCTTGGATCCGGGAGCCTACAATGAGCAGTTCTTC. This translates into CASSLDPGAYNEQFF.

The CDR3 DNA sequence: TGTGCCAGCAGCATCTCGGACCGGGCCACCGGGGAGCTGTTTTTT. As protein: CASSISDRATGELFF. The chain joins TRBV7-9 to TRBJ2-2; no clear D gene. Trimming took off 5 bases at V and 4 bases at J, with 14 bases between the two ends. Germline-derived CDR1 and CDR2 are SEHNR and FQNEAQ (reference sequence). The CDR3 runs to 15 residues.

The genes are TRBV5-4 and TRBJ2-3; possibly TRBD1 for D (5 bases). Trimming removed 0 bases from V and 4 bases from J, with 12 bases in between. The CDR3 consists of 15 residues. CDR1 is SGHNT, CDR2 YYREEE, per germline (reference sequence). CDR3 sequence reads: CASSLDTQGADTQYF. In DNA form, the CDR3 reads TGTGCCAGCAGCTTGGACACACAAGGGGCAGATACGCAGTATTTT.

The chain combines TRBV18 with TRBJ2-5, with D unclear. CDR1 is KGHSH, CDR2 LQKENI, per germline. There are 12 residues in the CDR3. Between the trimmed V and J ends, which lost 4 bases and 5 bases, there was a span of 8 bases. This CDR3 is CASSQGRETQYF. The CDR3 nucleotides read TGTGCCAGCTCACAGGGAAGGGAGACCCAGTACTTC.

This clone was seen just once. The chain carries TRBV7-3 and TRBJ2-2; D is perhaps TRBD2 (5 bases). Germline V gene data show CDR1 as SGHTA and CDR2 as FQGTGA. Between the trimmed V and J ends, which lost 2 bases and 7 bases, there was a span of 8 bases. This CDR3 comprises 13 residues. CDR3 coding DNA: TGTGCCAGCAGCTTATCTGGAGGCGGGGAGCTGTTTTTT. Translation: CASSLSGGGELFF.

The CDR3 nucleotides are TGCAGCGTTGGGGACATCGAGCAGTACTTC. Amino acid sequence: CSVGDIEQYF. This chain joins TRBV29-1 and TRBJ2-7; D may be TRBD1 (6 bases). Per germline, CDR1 SQVTM and CDR2 ANQGSEA. V lost 4 bases and J 6 bases, leaving 7 bases between the germline ends. The CDR3 runs to 10 residues.

The gene calls are TRBV10-3 and TRBJ1-1; D not certain. With 2 bases removed from V and 4 bases from J, the gap between germline ends came to 8 bases. The CDR3 totals 13 residues. Germline values: CDR1 ENHRY, CDR2 SYGVKD. CDR3 DNA sequence: TGTGCCATCAGTGAGCAGCAGGTCACTGAAGCTTTCTTT. This translates into CAISEQQVTEAFF.

This chain links TRBV4-2 with TRBJ2-2, with TRBD2 matching over 11 bases. CDR1 is LGHNA, CDR2 YNFKEQ, per germline. V was pared by 4 bases and J by 3 bases, with 13 bases of the junction left unmatched. This CDR3 comprises 19 residues. The CDR3 DNA reads TGTGCCAGCAGCCCCCTGTCTTTAGCGGGAGGGCCCGACACCGGGGAGCTGTTTTTT. The encoded protein is CASSPLSLAGGPDTGELFF.

V and J are TRBV2 and TRBJ2-5; D is ambiguous. The CDR3 totals 13 residues. The germline CDR1 and CDR2 sequences are SNHLY and FYNNEI. Deletions cut 8 bases from V and 1 base from J, with 11 bases between. The CDR3 coding sequence is TGTGCCAGCTGTCGAGGCGTCCAAGAGACCCAGTACTTC. Its translation: CASCRGVQETQYF.

The chain combines TRBV27 with TRBJ2-7, with D uncertain. Germline CDR1 MNHEY, CDR2 SMNVEV (reference sequence). V lost 4 bases and J 5 bases, leaving 0 bases between the germline ends. The CDR3 has 9 amino acids. CDR3 residues: CASSYEQYF. The CDR3 nucleotides read TGTGCCAGCAGTTACGAGCAGTACTTC.

This clone was counted a few times. In nucleotides, the CDR3 is TGTGCCAGCTCACCCCTCGGGACAGGAAGCACAGATACGCAGTATTTT. It is translated as CASSPLGTGSTDTQYF. The genes are TRBV18 and TRBJ2-3; 8 bases line up with TRBD1. Germline CDR1 reads KGHSH; CDR2 reads LQKENI. This CDR3 has 16 residues. V trimming: 3 bases; J trimming: 0 bases; junction bases outside the gene matches: 5.

The chain recombines TRBV7-2 with TRBJ2-2; 8 bases are a match to TRBD1. CDR3 size: 14 residues. Germline V gene lookup returns CDR1 SGHTA and CDR2 FQGNSA. V was clipped by 4 bases and J by 4 bases; unmatched bases: 2. CDR3 bases: TGTGCCAGCAGCTCCGGACAGGGCACCGGGGAGCTGTTTTTT. This translates into CASSSGQGTGELFF.